Listed here are 2 T cell receptor beta chains from one sample, sequenced in a study of T cells in Graves' hyperthyroidism and ophthalmopathy. Amplification yielded TCR beta CDR3 regions, with RNA transcripts as the source. HTBI primers were used for first-round RT-PCR of the TCR CDR3. TCRdb recomputed calls from the multiplex PCR reads with MiXCR, one row per CDR3 protein. In the table there are about 530,000 distinct CDR3 sequences, roughly 17% of which are singletons. The specimen was blood. The receptors here all came from a woman between 18 and 30 years old with Graves' ophthalmopathy.

The chain couples TRBV7-9 to TRBJ2-7, with D possibly matching TRBD2 (6 bases). The CDR3 contains 14 residues. Deletions cut 3 bases from V and 6 bases from J, with 15 bases between. CDR1 SEHNR and CDR2 FQNEAQ come from the germline V gene (reference sequence). The CDR3 region has the DNA TGTGCCAGCAGCTTCAAGGAGGGTACCGGCGAGCAGTACTTC. Its translation is CASSFKEGTGEQYF.

The sample holds many counts of this clonotype. The chain employs TRBV6-1 and TRBJ2-7; maybe TRBD2 (5 bases). This CDR3 is 14 amino acids long. The V end was cut by 5 bases, the J end by 2 bases, with 13 bases between. Germline V gene lookup returns CDR1 MNHNS and CDR2 SASEGT. CDR3 sequence reads: CASSRRTHPYEQYF. The CDR3 region has the DNA TGTGCCAGCAGTCGTAGGACTCACCCCTACGAGCAGTACTTC.